This entry lists 25 T cell receptor beta chains sequenced from one sample in a study of cytotoxic CD8 clonotypes in ibrutinib-treated CLL. Libraries were prepared by immunoSEQ multiplex PCR; TCRdb keeps only in-frame clonotypes and omits some of them. The table records some 81,000 clones, more than 75% of them present only once. The material sequenced was PBMCs, taken after 12 months of ibrutinib treatment. These TCRs come from a human donor with chronic lymphocytic leukemia.

The chain combines TRBV28 with TRBJ1-2; no clear D gene. Trimming pared 6 bases from V and 8 bases from J, leaving 25 bases between. The CDR3 runs 16 residues. CDR1 MDHEN and CDR2 SYDVKM come from the germline V gene. CDR3 in amino acids: CASRPAPWESVAGYTF. The CDR3 bases are TGTGCCAGCAGACCCGCCCCCTGGGAGTCCGTGGCCGGCTACACCTTC.

Only a few counts were recorded for this clone. Additional DNA sequences in this sample encode the identical CDR3. V is TRBV11-2 and J is TRBJ1-4; perhaps TRBD1 as D (6 bases). From germline, CDR1 is SGHAT and CDR2 FQNNGV. This CDR3 region has 15 residues. V was shortened by 3 bases and J by 5 bases, with 13 bases between the two germline ends. CDR3 loop: CASSLGGQPNEKLFF. For the CDR3, the DNA is TGTGCCAGCAGCTTGGGGGGACAACCGAATGAAAAACTGTTTTTT. The whole variable domain, remainder taken from reference TRBV11-2 and TRBJ1-4, is EAGVAQSPRYKIIEKRQSVAFWCNPISGHATLYWYQQILGQGPKLLIQFQNNGVVDDSQLPKDRFSAERLKGVDSTLKIQPAKLEDSAVYLCASSLGGQPNEKLFFGSGTQLSVL.

This chain connects TRBV2 to TRBJ2-2; D ambiguous. Per germline, CDR1 SNHLY and CDR2 FYNNEI. The CDR3 contains 14 residues. Trimming pared 6 bases from V and 6 bases from J, leaving 14 bases between. The CDR3 is CASSPRSPPGELFF. The CDR3 DNA follows: TGTGCCAGCAGCCCCCGATCCCCGCCCGGGGAGCTGTTTTTT.

The chain couples TRBV18 to TRBJ2-7; D not resolved. CDR1 KGHSH and CDR2 LQKENI come from the germline V gene. Trimming shortened V by 2 bases and J by 5 bases, and 7 bases separated the two germline ends. This CDR3 region has 12 residues. The CDR3 here is CASSPRVNEQYF. CDR3 sequence (DNA): TGTGCCAGCTCACCAAGGGTTAACGAGCAGTACTTC.

The gene calls are TRBV19 and TRBJ2-2; no reliable D call. The length of the CDR3 is 11 residues. V gave up 6 bases and J gave up 13 bases, with 12 bases separating them. Germline loops: CDR1 LNHDA, CDR2 SQIVND (reference sequence). CDR3: CASSPAVGLFF. The CDR3, as DNA: TGTGCCAGTAGCCCCGCGGTAGGGCTGTTTTTT.

The chain carries TRBV30 and TRBJ2-1, with 10 bases fitting TRBD2. The V and J ends lost 3 bases and 5 bases, in that order; junction bases with no gene match: 4. The CDR3 has 14 amino acids. CDR1 is GTSNPN, CDR2 SVGIG, per germline (reference sequence). The CDR3 nucleotides read TGTGCCTGGAGGAGCGGGGGGGCCAACAATGAGCAGTTCTTC. Encoded protein: CAWRSGGANNEQFF. Filled out from reference TRBV30 and TRBJ2-1, the complete variable domain reads SQTIHQWPATLVQPVGSPLSLECTVEGTSNPNLYWYRQAAGRGLQLLFYSVGIGQISSEVPQNLSASRPQDRQFILSSKKLLLSDSGFYLCAWRSGGANNEQFFGPGTRLTVL.

V usage is TRBV5-1 and J usage is TRBJ1-1, with 9 bases lining up with TRBD1. Germline loops: CDR1 SGHRS, CDR2 YFSETQ. This CDR3 spans 15 amino acids. V was pared by 4 bases and J by 1 base, with 5 bases of the junction left unmatched. CDR3 sequence: CASSTGTGPNTEAFF. CDR3 sequence (DNA): TGCGCCAGCAGCACCGGGACAGGGCCGAACACTGAAGCTTTCTTT. Drawing the rest from reference TRBV5-1 and TRBJ1-1, the complete variable domain is KAGVTQTPRYLIKTRGQQVTLSCSPISGHRSVSWYQQTPGQGLQFLFEYFSETQRNKGNFPGRFSGRQFSNSRSEMNVSTLELGDSALYLCASSTGTGPNTEAFFGQGTRLTVV.

This chain links TRBV30 with TRBJ1-4; possibly TRBD1 for D (5 bases). The CDR3 is 14 amino acids. The germline V gene encodes CDR1 GTSNPN and CDR2 SVGIG (reference sequence). V lost 3 bases to trimming and J lost 5 bases, with 13 bases between them. The CDR3 sequence: CAWSPGATNEKLFF. Here the CDR3 DNA reads TGTGCCTGGAGCCCCGGGGCCACCAATGAAAAACTGTTTTTT.

The chain links TRBV6-5 to TRBJ1-5; 7 bases are a match to TRBD1. The CDR3 covers 13 residues. V trimming: 6 bases; J trimming: 5 bases; junction bases outside the gene matches: 4. Germline assignment: CDR1 MNHEY and CDR2 SVGAGI. The CDR3 is CASRGQSDQPQHF. The CDR3, as DNA: TGTGCCAGCAGGGGACAGTCCGATCAGCCCCAGCATTTT.

This chain links TRBV14 with TRBJ1-5; possibly TRBD1 for D (5 bases). The CDR3 has 16 residues. Trimming left V 0 bases short and J 3 bases short, with 12 bases between. Germline lookup yields CDR1 SGHDN and CDR2 FVKESK. The CDR3 loop is CASSQEGPTDNQPQHF. In DNA form, the CDR3 reads TGTGCCAGCAGCCAAGAGGGGCCGACCGACAATCAGCCCCAGCATTTT.

As to this clone: In the same sample, other DNA sequences code for this CDR3. This chain uses TRBV5-1 with TRBJ2-3, with D possibly being TRBD1 or TRBD2 (5 bases each). CDR3 length: 14 residues. V dropped 4 bases and J dropped 2 bases, with 11 bases sitting between them. From germline, CDR1 is SGHRS and CDR2 YFSETQ. The CDR3 DNA sequence: TGCGCCAGCAGCCCCGGGACGCCCACAGATACGCAGTATTTT. Translating it yields CASSPGTPTDTQYF.

This clone has only a few counts. The chain employs TRBV21-1 and TRBJ1-5; TRBD1 reflects the table's D call only, with no check against the DNA. TRBV21-1 is a documented pseudogene. The CDR3 totals 12 residues. The CDR3 here is CASGAGGQPQHF. The CDR3 nucleotides are TGTGCCAGCGGGGCAGGGGGCCAGCCCCAGCATTTT.

The chain is built from TRBV27 and TRBJ1-1; weak D call: TRBD1 (5 bases). There are 13 residues in the CDR3. CDR1 is MNHEY and CDR2 is SMNVEV in the germline V gene (reference sequence). V dropped 6 bases and J dropped 0 bases, with 8 bases sitting between them. DNA for the CDR3: TGTGCCAGCAGGGGGCGGATGAACACTGAAGCTTTCTTT. Translation gives CASRGRMNTEAFF.

This chain connects TRBV27 to TRBJ2-7, with unresolved D. The CDR3 has 13 amino acids. Germline V gives CDR1 MNHEY, CDR2 SMNVEV (reference sequence). V was pared by 0 bases and J by 4 bases, with 7 bases between. CDR3 loop: CASSLSIGYEQYF. CDR3 in DNA: TGTGCCAGCAGTTTATCGATCGGGTACGAGCAGTACTTC.

The chain recombines TRBV19 with TRBJ2-6; D is unclear. Trimming stripped 6 bases from V and 0 bases from J, with 15 bases between. Germline-derived CDR1 and CDR2 are LNHDA and SQIVND (reference sequence). This CDR3 spans 17 amino acids. The CDR3 DNA reads as TGTGCCAGTAGCCCAGGCCTCAGCACCTCTGGGGCCAACGTCCTGACTTTC. Protein sequence: CASSPGLSTSGANVLTF.

The chain links TRBV28 to TRBJ1-6, with unresolved D. The CDR3 runs 11 residues. With 3 bases removed from V and 7 bases from J, the gap between germline ends came to 1 base. The germline V gene encodes CDR1 MDHEN and CDR2 SYDVKM. CDR3 loop: CASSFNSPLHF. The CDR3 DNA follows: TGTGCCAGCAGTTTCAATTCACCCCTCCACTTT.

This rearrangement joins TRBV13 to TRBJ2-2; D uncertain. The CDR3 consists of 13 residues. V gave up 2 bases and J gave up 8 bases, with 9 bases separating them. Germline CDR1 is PRHDT and CDR2 is FYEKMQ (reference sequence). The CDR3 loop is CASSLKAVGELFF. Written as DNA, the CDR3 is TGTGCCAGCAGCTTAAAGGCCGTGGGGGAGCTGTTTTTT.

The V and J genes are TRBV28 and TRBJ2-3, with D possibly being TRBD2 (6 bases). V lost 6 bases and J 4 bases, leaving 17 bases between the germline ends. This CDR3 has 15 amino acids. Germline-derived CDR1 and CDR2 are MDHEN and SYDVKM. The CDR3 nucleotides are TGTGCCAGCAGCCACCCGGAGGGTGTGGCAGATACGCAGTATTTT. It codes for CASSHPEGVADTQYF. Together with reference TRBV28 and TRBJ2-3, the CDR3 gives the full variable domain: DVKVTQSSRYLVKRTGEKVFLECVQDMDHENMFWYRQDPGLGLRLIYFSYDVKMKEKGDIPEGYSVSREKKERFSLILESASTNQTSMYLCASSHPEGVADTQYFGPGTRLTVL.

The CDR3 sequence is CASSPPLAGGPPDTQYF. The CDR3, as DNA: TGTGCCAGCAGCCCGCCACTAGCGGGGGGCCCGCCTGATACGCAGTATTTT. The rearrangement links TRBV7-2 to TRBJ2-3, with 12 bases that match TRBD2. From germline, CDR1 is SGHTA and CDR2 FQGNSA. J was trimmed by 6 bases and V by 5 bases; bases with no gene match: 12. This CDR3 comprises 17 residues.

This clone was seen only a few times. The chain has TRBV5-1 and TRBJ2-3; TRBD1 aligns across 7 bases. The CDR3 has 14 residues. With V trimmed by 4 bases and J by 2 bases, 4 bases remained unmatched. Germline V gene data show CDR1 as SGHRS and CDR2 as YFSETQ. The CDR3 DNA follows: TGCGCCAGCAGCGGGGGACAGAACACAGATACGCAGTATTTT. Encoded protein: CASSGGQNTDTQYF. The full variable domain, rest sourced from reference TRBV5-1 and TRBJ2-3, is KAGVTQTPRYLIKTRGQQVTLSCSPISGHRSVSWYQQTPGQGLQFLFEYFSETQRNKGNFPGRFSGRQFSNSRSEMNVSTLELGDSALYLCASSGGQNTDTQYFGPGTRLTVL.

The chain has TRBV27 and TRBJ1-1; D is unclear. V lost 2 bases, J lost 1 base, and 8 bases lay in between. Germline V CDR1 and CDR2: MNHEY, SMNVEV (reference sequence). CDR3 length: 14 residues. CDR3 in amino acids: CASSLLFGNTEAFF. The CDR3 DNA sequence: TGTGCCAGCAGTTTACTTTTCGGGAACACTGAAGCTTTCTTT.

The chain combines TRBV6-5 with TRBJ1-4; unclear D gene. V shed 2 bases and J shed 3 bases, with 7 bases lying between them. The CDR3 extends over 14 amino acids. CDR1 MNHEY and CDR2 SVGAGI come from the germline V gene. The CDR3 DNA is TGTGCCAGCAGTTACCGGGGTCCTAATGAAAAACTGTTTTTT. Translation gives CASSYRGPNEKLFF.

In its sample, this clone was seen once. This chain uses TRBV11-1 with TRBJ2-7, with D maybe TRBD2 (5 bases). The CDR3 spans 16 residues. Germline V gene data show CDR1 as SGHAT and CDR2 as FQDESV (reference sequence). Trimming cost V 1 base and J 6 bases, with 19 bases left between them. The CDR3 protein is CASSLGRASGRGEQYF. Here the CDR3 DNA reads TGTGCCAGCAGCTTAGGCCGGGCCTCAGGACGGGGCGAGCAGTACTTC. Full variable domain (rest looked up from reference TRBV11-1 and TRBJ2-7): EAEVAQSPRYKITEKSQAVAFWCDPISGHATLYWYRQILGQGPELLVQFQDESVVDDSQLPKDRFSAERLKGVDSTLKIQPAELGDSAMYLCASSLGRASGRGEQYFGPGTRLTVT.

On this clone: An end of the junction differs from the germline gene, which may be a read error. Other DNA sequences in the same sample also yield this CDR3. The chain couples TRBV23-1 to TRBJ2-7, with TRBD2 identical over 9 bases. TRBV23-1 is identified as an open reading frame with a role that is uncertain. CDR3 size: 16 residues. The DNA of the CDR3 is TGCGCCAGCAGTCAACCCGCGGGGGGGCCGTCCTACGAACAGTACTTC. Protein sequence: CASSQPAGGPSYEQYF.

J is TRBJ2-5 and V is TRBV5-6, with no clear D. V lost 1 base and J lost 5, with 9 bases in between. This CDR3 is 13 amino acids long. CDR1 is SGHDT, CDR2 YYEEEE, per germline. Here the CDR3 DNA reads TGTGCCAGCAGCTTGTTAGTCGGGGAGACCCAGTACTTC. This gives the protein CASSLLVGETQYF.